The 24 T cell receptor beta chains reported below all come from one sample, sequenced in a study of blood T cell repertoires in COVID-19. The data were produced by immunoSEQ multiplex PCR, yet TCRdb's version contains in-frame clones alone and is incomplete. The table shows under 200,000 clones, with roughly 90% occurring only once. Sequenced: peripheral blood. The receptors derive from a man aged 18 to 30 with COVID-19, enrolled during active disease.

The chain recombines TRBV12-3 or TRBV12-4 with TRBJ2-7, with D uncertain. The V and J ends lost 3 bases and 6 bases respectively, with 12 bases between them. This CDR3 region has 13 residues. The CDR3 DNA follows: TGTGCCAGCAGTTTGCAGCGATATCGCGAGCAGTACTTC. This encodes CASSLQRYREQYF.

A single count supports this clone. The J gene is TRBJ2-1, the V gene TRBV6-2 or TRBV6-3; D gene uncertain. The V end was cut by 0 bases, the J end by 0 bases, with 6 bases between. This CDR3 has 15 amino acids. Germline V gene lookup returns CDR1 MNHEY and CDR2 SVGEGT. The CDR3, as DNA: TGTGCCAGCAGTTACTCCCTAGACTCCTACAATGAGCAGTTCTTC. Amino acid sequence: CASSYSLDSYNEQFF.

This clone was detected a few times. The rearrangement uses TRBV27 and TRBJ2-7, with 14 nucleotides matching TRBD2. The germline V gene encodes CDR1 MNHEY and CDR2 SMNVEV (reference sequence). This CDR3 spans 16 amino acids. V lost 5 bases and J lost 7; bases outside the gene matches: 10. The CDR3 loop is CASSPGTSGRRREQYF. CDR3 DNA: TGTGCCAGCAGTCCGGGGACTAGCGGGAGAAGGAGGGAGCAGTACTTC.

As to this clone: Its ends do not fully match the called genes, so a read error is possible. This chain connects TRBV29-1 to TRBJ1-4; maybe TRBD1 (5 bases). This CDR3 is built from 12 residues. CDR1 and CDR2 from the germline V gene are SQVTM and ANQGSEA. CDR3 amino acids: CSVQEGNEKLLF. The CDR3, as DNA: TGCAGCGTACAGGAAGGTAATGAAAAACTGCTTTTT.

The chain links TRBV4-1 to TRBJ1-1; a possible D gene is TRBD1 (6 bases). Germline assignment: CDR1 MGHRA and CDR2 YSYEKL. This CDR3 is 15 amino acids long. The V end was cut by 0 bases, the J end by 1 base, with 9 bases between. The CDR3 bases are TGCGCCAGCAGCCAAGATTTACAGGGGAACACTGAAGCTTTCTTT. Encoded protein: CASSQDLQGNTEAFF.

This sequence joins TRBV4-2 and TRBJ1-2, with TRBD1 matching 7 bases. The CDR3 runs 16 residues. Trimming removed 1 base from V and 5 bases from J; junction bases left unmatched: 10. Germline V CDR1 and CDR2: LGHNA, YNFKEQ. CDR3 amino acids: CASSQARDSPTYGYTF. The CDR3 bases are TGTGCCAGCAGCCAAGCCCGGGACAGTCCAACTTATGGCTACACCTTC.

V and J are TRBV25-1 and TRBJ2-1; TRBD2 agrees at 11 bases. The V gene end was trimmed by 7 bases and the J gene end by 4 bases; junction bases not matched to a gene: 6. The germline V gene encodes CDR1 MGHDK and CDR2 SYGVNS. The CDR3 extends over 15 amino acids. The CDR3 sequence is CASIGTSGTYNEQFF. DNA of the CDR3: TGTGCCAGCATCGGGACTAGCGGAACGTACAATGAGCAGTTCTTC.

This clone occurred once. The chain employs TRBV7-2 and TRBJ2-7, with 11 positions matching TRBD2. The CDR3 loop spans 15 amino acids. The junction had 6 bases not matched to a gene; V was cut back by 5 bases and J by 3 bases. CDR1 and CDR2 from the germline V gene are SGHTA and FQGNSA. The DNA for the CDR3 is TGTGCCAGCAGCGCCCATCTAGCGGGAGGCTACGAGCAGTACTTC. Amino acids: CASSAHLAGGYEQYF.

The CDR3 loop reads CASSLLGPRGYTF. CDR3 DNA: TGTGCCAGCAGCTTACTGGGGCCACGGGGCTACACCTTC. The chain recombines TRBV7-9 with TRBJ1-2, with D possibly TRBD1 on 5 matching bases. The germline V and J ends were trimmed by 2 bases and 8 bases, with 12 bases remaining between them. CDR1 SEHNR and CDR2 FQNEAQ come from the germline V gene (reference sequence). The CDR3 runs 13 residues.

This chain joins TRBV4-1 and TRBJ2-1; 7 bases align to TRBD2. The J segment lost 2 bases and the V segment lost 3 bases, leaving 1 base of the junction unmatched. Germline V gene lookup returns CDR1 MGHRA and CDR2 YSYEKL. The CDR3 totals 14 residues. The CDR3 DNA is TGCGCCAGCAGCCACCTAGCGGCCTACAATGAGCAGTTCTTC. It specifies CASSHLAAYNEQFF.

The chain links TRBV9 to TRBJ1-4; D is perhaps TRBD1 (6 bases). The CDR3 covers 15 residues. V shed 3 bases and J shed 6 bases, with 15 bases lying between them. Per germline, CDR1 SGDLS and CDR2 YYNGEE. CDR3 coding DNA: TGTGCCAGCAGCGCGGGGGGCATGGTGGATGAAAAACTGTTTTTT. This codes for CASSAGGMVDEKLFF.

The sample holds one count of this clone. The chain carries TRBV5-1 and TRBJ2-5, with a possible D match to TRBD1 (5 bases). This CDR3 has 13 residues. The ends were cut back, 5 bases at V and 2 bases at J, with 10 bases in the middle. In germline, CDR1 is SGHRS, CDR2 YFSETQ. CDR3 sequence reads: CASRPTGQETQYF. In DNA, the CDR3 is TGCGCCAGCAGACCCACAGGTCAAGAGACCCAGTACTTC.

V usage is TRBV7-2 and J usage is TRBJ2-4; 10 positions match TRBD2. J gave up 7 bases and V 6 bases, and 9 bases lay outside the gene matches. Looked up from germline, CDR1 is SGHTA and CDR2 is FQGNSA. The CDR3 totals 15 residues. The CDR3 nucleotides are TGTGCCAGCAGTCGGACTAGCGGCCGGGGGAACATTCAGTACTTC. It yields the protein CASSRTSGRGNIQYF.

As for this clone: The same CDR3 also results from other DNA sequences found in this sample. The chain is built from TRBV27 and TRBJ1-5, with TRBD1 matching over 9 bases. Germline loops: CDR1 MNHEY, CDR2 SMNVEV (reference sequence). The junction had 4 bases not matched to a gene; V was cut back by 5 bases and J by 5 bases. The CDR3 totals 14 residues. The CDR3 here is CASSPGQGHQPQHF. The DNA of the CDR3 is TGTGCCAGCAGTCCAGGACAGGGGCATCAGCCCCAGCATTTT.

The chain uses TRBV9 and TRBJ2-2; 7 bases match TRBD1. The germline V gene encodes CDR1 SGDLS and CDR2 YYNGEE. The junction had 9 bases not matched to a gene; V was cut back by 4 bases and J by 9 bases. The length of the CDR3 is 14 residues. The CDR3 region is CASSPTTGSRELFF. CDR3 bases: TGTGCCAGCAGCCCAACGACAGGGTCAAGGGAGCTGTTTTTT.

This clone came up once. This chain's CDR3 is CASSVDPSGRYTGELFF. The DNA of the CDR3 is TGTGCCAGCAGCGTAGATCCTAGCGGGAGGTACACCGGGGAGCTGTTTTTT. The V and J genes are TRBV9 and TRBJ2-2, with TRBD2 matching over 11 bases. The CDR3 is 17 amino acids. Germline V gene data show CDR1 as SGDLS and CDR2 as YYNGEE. Trimming took 0 bases from V and 3 from J; bases not matched to a gene: 4.

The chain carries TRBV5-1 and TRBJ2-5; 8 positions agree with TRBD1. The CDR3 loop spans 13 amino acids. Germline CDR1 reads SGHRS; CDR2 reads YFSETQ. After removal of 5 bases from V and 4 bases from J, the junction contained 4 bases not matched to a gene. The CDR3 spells CASRAGGLETQYF. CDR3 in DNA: TGCGCCAGCAGGGCAGGGGGCCTAGAGACCCAGTACTTC.

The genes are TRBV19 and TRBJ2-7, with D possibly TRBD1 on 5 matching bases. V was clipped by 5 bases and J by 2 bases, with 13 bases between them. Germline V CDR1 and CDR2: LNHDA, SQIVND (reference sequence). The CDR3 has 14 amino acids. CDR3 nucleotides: TGTGCCAGTAGTTTGACAGTCCCCGCCTACGAGCAGTACTTC. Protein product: CASSLTVPAYEQYF.

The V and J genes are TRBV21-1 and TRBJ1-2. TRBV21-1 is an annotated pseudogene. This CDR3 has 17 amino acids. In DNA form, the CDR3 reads TGTGCCAGCAGCAAATTAGAGGGATCTGGTCCTAACTATGGCTACACCTTC. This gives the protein CASSKLEGSGPNYGYTF.

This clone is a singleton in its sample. Here the CDR3 DNA reads TGTGCCAGCAGCCAAGGACAGGGGGCTGCGGAGCAGTACTTC. This codes for CASSQGQGAAEQYF. J is TRBJ2-7 and V is TRBV3-1 (or the pseudogene TRBV3-2), with 10 nucleotides matching TRBD1. Germline CDR1 LGHDT, CDR2 YNNKEL (reference sequence). With 1 base clipped from V and 7 bases from J, the junction kept 4 bases outside the gene matches. There are 14 residues in the CDR3.

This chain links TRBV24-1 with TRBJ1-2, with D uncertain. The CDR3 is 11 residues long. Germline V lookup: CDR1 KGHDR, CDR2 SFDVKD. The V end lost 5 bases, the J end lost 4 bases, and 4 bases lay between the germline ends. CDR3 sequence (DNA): TGTGCCACCAGTGGCGTCTATGGCTACACCTTC. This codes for CATSGVYGYTF.

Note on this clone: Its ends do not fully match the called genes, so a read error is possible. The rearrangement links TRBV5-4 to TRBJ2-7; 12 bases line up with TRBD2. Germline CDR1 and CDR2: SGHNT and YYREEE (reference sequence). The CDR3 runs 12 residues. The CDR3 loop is CASSLAGGPLSF. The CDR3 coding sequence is TGTGCCAGCAGCCTAGCGGGAGGGCCCCTTAGCTTC.

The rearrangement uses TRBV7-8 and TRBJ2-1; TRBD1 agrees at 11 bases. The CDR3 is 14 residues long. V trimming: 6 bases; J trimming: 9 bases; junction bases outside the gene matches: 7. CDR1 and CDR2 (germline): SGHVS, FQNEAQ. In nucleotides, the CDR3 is TGTGCCAGCAGTTCGGACAGGGGGCCGGCTGAGCAGTTCTTC. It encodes CASSSDRGPAEQFF. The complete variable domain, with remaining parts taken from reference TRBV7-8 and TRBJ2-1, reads GAGVSQSPRYKVAKRGQDVALRCDPISGHVSLFWYQQALGQGPEFLTYFQNEAQLDKSGLPSDRFFAERPEGSVSTLKIQRTQQEDSAVYLCASSSDRGPAEQFFGPGTRLTVL.

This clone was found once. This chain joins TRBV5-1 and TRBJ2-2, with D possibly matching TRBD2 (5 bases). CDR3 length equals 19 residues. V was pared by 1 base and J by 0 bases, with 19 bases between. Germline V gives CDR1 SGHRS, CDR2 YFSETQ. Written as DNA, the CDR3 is TGCGCCAGCAGCTTGAATCCCCTATCCCGGGGTACGAACACCGGGGAGCTGTTTTTT. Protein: CASSLNPLSRGTNTGELFF.